The present TCR beta chain was sequenced within a study of OX40 agonist ivuxolimab in advanced cancers. The overall study: Ivuxolimab was delivered to patients intravenously every 2 weeks at doses spanning 0.01 to 10 mg/kg. Patients undergoing dose escalation presented with hepatocellular carcinoma, melanoma, renal cell or head and neck cancer.

Patients with a history of autoimmune disease or on systemic immunosuppression were excluded. This clone appeared a single time. What it recognizes is unknown. V shed 4 bases, J shed 3 bases, and the junction held 8 bases outside the gene matches. The CDR3 sequence is 16 residues long. Germline V lookup: CDR1 MNHEY, CDR2 SMNVEV (reference sequence). Study observations and caveats: Antigen targets of the expanded peripheral T cells went undetermined.

This table comes from immunoSEQ multiplex PCR, and its TCRdb copy is limited to in-frame clones, with some not included. The data hold about 68,000 clones, with roughly nine tenths observed a single time. V and J are TRBV27 and TRBJ2-1; 8 bases map to TRBD2. This receptor was identified in an adult with an advanced solid tumor such as melanoma, head and neck, liver or kidney cancer. The specimen was CD4+ or CD8+ T cells sorted from blood, collected in a trial of the OX40 agonist ivuxolimab. The CDR3 DNA is TGTGCCAGCAGTTCTCATGGGGCGGGGGGCTACAATGAGCAGTTCTTC. Residues: CASSSHGAGGYNEQFF.